Listed below are T cell receptor beta chains from one sample, sequenced in a study of OX40 agonist ivuxolimab in advanced cancers. The repertoire was sequenced with immunoSEQ multiplex PCR; TCRdb's copy has only in-frame clones and lacks some. The sample lists 55,000 to 90,000 clones; about four fifths were seen once. The specimen was CD4+ or CD8+ T cells sorted from blood, collected in a trial of the OX40 agonist ivuxolimab. The receptors derive from an adult with an advanced solid tumor such as melanoma, head and neck, liver or kidney cancer. The CDR3 runs from the conserved cysteine through the conserved F or W. Each record gives: J gene, clone size, D gene, V gene, CDR3 DNA, CDR3 protein. The D gene is left open where the match is weak. Size is stated for part of the rows, as once, few or many counts, or as a class when the clone is expanded.

>TRBJ2-1|NA|TRBD2|TRBV5-1
TGCGCCAGCAGCCGTGGCGGGGGGGCCCTCAATGAGCAGTTCTTC
CASSRGGGALNEQFF
>TRBJ1-2|medium-sized|NA|TRBV4-2
TGTGCCAGCAGCCAAGATCCCTTCGGGGACGCCTCCTATGGCTACACCTTC
CASSQDPFGDASYGYTF
>TRBJ2-7|NA|NA|TRBV29-1
TGCAGCGTTGGACACCGCTCCTACGAGCAGTACTTC
CSVGHRSYEQYF
>TRBJ1-4|NA|TRBD1|TRBV7-8
TGTGCCAGCAGCCGCGGGACAGTTAATGAAAAACTGTTTTTT
CASSRGTVNEKLFF
>TRBJ1-4|NA|NA|TRBV7-2
TGTGCCAGCAGCGGAGGTCGGGGTGTCAGTGAAAAACTGTTTTTT
CASSGGRGVSEKLFF
>TRBJ1-2|NA|TRBD1|TRBV28
TGTGCCAGCAAGACCGGGACAGATAACTATGGCTACACCTTC
CASKTGTDNYGYTF
>TRBJ2-7|NA|TRBD1|TRBV7-2
TGTGCCAGCAGCTTAGACCAGGGGGCCTACGAGCAGTACTTC
CASSLDQGAYEQYF
>TRBJ1-4|NA|NA|TRBV20-1
TGCAGTGCTAGAACAGGGGAAAAACTGTTTTTT
CSARTGEKLFF
>TRBJ1-1|few|NA|TRBV2
TGTGCCAGCAGCGGCCATGACCCTGAAGCTTTCTTT
CASSGHDPEAFF
>TRBJ2-4|NA|NA|TRBV4-1
TGCGCCAGCAGCCCTCCGGGGCAGGGGACGAACATTCAGTACTTC
CASSPPGQGTNIQYF